Each of the 16 T cell receptor beta chains below was sequenced from the same sample in a study of T-cell reconstitution after alpha-beta-depleted transplantation in children. Library preparation (for TCRbeta) was performed with unique molecular identifiers. TCRdb re-called the PCR reads through MiXCR, storing one row per CDR3 protein. Here the sample spans hundreds of thousands of distinct CDR3 sequences, about 16% being singletons. The sample here was PBMCs, mostly from graft donor cells, taken 360 days after TCRalphabeta/CD19-depleted stem cell transplant. Receptors were obtained from a male patient younger than 18 who had a stem cell transplant for acute lymphoblastic leukemia, so the T cells may come from the graft donor.

V gene TRBV7-6 combines with J gene TRBJ2-5, with TRBD2 matching over 10 bases. V lost 7 bases and J lost 5; bases outside the gene matches: 19. Germline loops: CDR1 SGHVS, CDR2 FNYEAQ. The CDR3 runs to 18 residues. The CDR3 loop is CASTPLVAGGPKWETQYF. The DNA of the CDR3 is TGTGCCAGCACCCCCCTTGTAGCGGGAGGACCTAAATGGGAGACCCAGTACTTC.

The chain couples TRBV7-8 to TRBJ2-2; perhaps TRBD2 as D (5 bases). The germline V and J ends were trimmed by 0 bases and 5 bases, with 19 bases remaining between them. Germline values: CDR1 SGHVS, CDR2 FQNEAQ. The CDR3 runs to 18 residues. CDR3 in amino acids: CASSLAHRRRRGTGELFF. The CDR3 nucleotides read TGTGCCAGCAGCTTAGCGCATAGGAGGCGTCGGGGAACCGGGGAGCTGTTTTTT.

This clonotype has a handful of counts. The V and J genes are TRBV4-1 and TRBJ2-1; 9 nucleotides agree with TRBD2. V lost 5 bases and J lost 4; bases outside the gene matches: 6. Germline CDR1 MGHRA, CDR2 YSYEKL. The CDR3 is 15 amino acids. The CDR3 spells CASSRTSDRYNEQFF. In nucleotides, the CDR3 is TGCGCCAGCAGCAGGACTAGCGATCGGTACAATGAGCAGTTCTTC.

The chain uses TRBV2 and TRBJ1-3, with 10 bases lining up with TRBD1. Germline V CDR1 and CDR2: SNHLY, FYNNEI. After removal of 6 bases from V and 2 bases from J, the junction contained 4 bases not matched to a gene. The CDR3 covers 15 residues. The CDR3 nucleotides read TGTGCCAGCAGGCTGACAGGGGGCCCTGGAAACACCATATATTTT. This gives the protein CASRLTGGPGNTIYF.

The V gene is TRBV11-1, the J gene TRBJ2-2; possible D gene TRBD1, 6 bases. The CDR3 totals 13 residues. The V end lost 5 bases, the J end lost 7 bases, and 11 bases lay between the germline ends. Germline-derived CDR1 and CDR2 are SGHAT and FQDESV (reference sequence). The DNA for the CDR3 is TGTGCCAGCAGCCGGCAGGGGTTCGGGGAGCTGTTTTTT. This translates into CASSRQGFGELFF.

This clonotype occurred a few times. The chain recombines TRBV15 with TRBJ2-2; 9 positions agree with TRBD1. Germline V gene lookup returns CDR1 LNHNV and CDR2 YYDKDF (reference sequence). Unmatched junction bases numbered 3, after V lost 4 bases and J lost 0 bases. The CDR3 has 16 amino acids. The CDR3 region has the DNA TGTGCCACCAGCACGAGGGACAGGGCGAACACCGGGGAGCTGTTTTTT. As protein: CATSTRDRANTGELFF.

This clonotype was seen a handful of times. The chain has TRBV18 and TRBJ1-2; tentative D call: TRBD1 (5 bases). Looked up from germline, CDR1 is KGHSH and CDR2 is LQKENI. V was cut by 4 bases and J by 8 bases, with 17 bases left in between. This CDR3 spans 14 amino acids. CDR3 protein: CASSLTPREVGYTF. DNA of the CDR3: TGTGCCAGCTCACTAACGCCCAGGGAGGTGGGCTACACCTTC.

This chain uses TRBV11-2 with TRBJ2-7; maybe TRBD2 (6 bases). The CDR3 length is 15 residues. Trimming took off 2 bases at V and 1 base at J, with 12 bases between the two ends. Germline CDR1 reads SGHAT; CDR2 reads FQNNGV. The CDR3 coding sequence is TGTGCCAGCAGCTTACGGGCGGGAATTTCCTACGAGCAGTACTTC. Amino acid sequence: CASSLRAGISYEQYF.

This clonotype was found a few times. The J gene is TRBJ1-5, the V gene TRBV7-2; the D gene is possibly TRBD1 (6 bases). Germline V gives CDR1 SGHTA, CDR2 FQGNSA. The germline V and J ends were trimmed by 2 bases and 10 bases, with 18 bases remaining between them. The CDR3 is 15 amino acids. The CDR3 is CASSLSDSGVIPQHF. CDR3 DNA: TGTGCCAGCAGCTTATCGGACAGCGGAGTGATTCCCCAGCATTTT.

This clonotype was detected ten times or more. J is TRBJ2-7 and V is TRBV4-1, with unresolved D. The V gene's germline CDR1 is MGHRA and CDR2 YSYEKL. V dropped 4 bases and J dropped 3 bases, with 13 bases sitting between them. The CDR3 runs 14 residues. This chain's CDR3 is CASSLEAYSYEQYF. The CDR3, as DNA: TGCGCCAGCAGCCTAGAAGCCTACAGCTACGAGCAGTACTTC.

In this sample, this clonotype turned up a few times. This chain links TRBV7-9 with TRBJ1-1, with 7 bases aligning to TRBD1. CDR3 length equals 16 residues. V lost 5 bases and J lost 2; bases outside the gene matches: 11. Germline-derived CDR1 and CDR2 are SEHNR and FQNEAQ (reference sequence). This CDR3 reads CASSPWTGLINTEAFF. Here the CDR3 DNA reads TGTGCCAGCAGCCCCTGGACAGGACTAATCAACACTGAAGCTTTCTTT.

This chain joins TRBV5-1 and TRBJ2-1; the match to TRBD1 covers 10 bases. The V gene's germline CDR1 is SGHRS and CDR2 YFSETQ. The CDR3 has 17 amino acids. The ends lost 4 bases at V and 6 bases at J; junction bases unmatched: 13. In nucleotides, the CDR3 is TGCGCCAGCAGCCTACCGCCGACAGGGGGCGCGTCCAATGAGCAGTTCTTC. It codes for CASSLPPTGGASNEQFF. The complete variable domain, with remaining parts taken from reference TRBV5-1 and TRBJ2-1, reads KAGVTQTPRYLIKTRGQQVTLSCSPISGHRSVSWYQQTPGQGLQFLFEYFSETQRNKGNFPGRFSGRQFSNSRSEMNVSTLELGDSALYLCASSLPPTGGASNEQFFGPGTRLTVL.

The V call is TRBV4-1, the J call TRBJ2-3, with D unclear. The V gene lost 4 bases and the J gene lost 1 base, with 9 bases spanning the gap. CDR1 and CDR2 (germline): MGHRA, YSYEKL. The CDR3 has 14 amino acids. DNA for the CDR3: TGCGCCAGCAGCCTCGCTGACGGCACAGATACGCAGTATTTT. Protein sequence: CASSLADGTDTQYF.

The gene calls are TRBV4-1 and TRBJ2-1; TRBD2 matches at 8 bases. CDR1 and CDR2 from the germline V gene are MGHRA and YSYEKL. The CDR3 is made up of 17 amino acids. V trimming: 3 bases; J trimming: 1 base; junction bases outside the gene matches: 8. The CDR3 DNA is TGCGCCAGCAGCCAGCTGGGCGGGAGGTCTTCCTACAATGAGCAGTTCTTC. Its translation is CASSQLGGRSSYNEQFF.

A few counts support this clonotype. The V call is TRBV7-9, the J call TRBJ2-3, with D unresolved. There are 15 residues in the CDR3. From germline, CDR1 is SEHNR and CDR2 FQNEAQ (reference sequence). V was trimmed by 2 bases and J by 3 bases, leaving 12 bases between them. CDR3 loop: CASSLLPHPTDTQYF. The CDR3 coding sequence is TGTGCCAGCAGCTTATTGCCCCACCCTACAGATACGCAGTATTTT. Looking up the rest from reference TRBV7-9 and TRBJ2-3 gives the full variable domain: DTGVSQNPRHKITKRGQNVTFRCDPISEHNRLYWYRQTLGQGPEFLTYFQNEAQLEKSRLLSDRFSAERPKGSFSTLEIQRTEQGDSAMYLCASSLLPHPTDTQYFGPGTRLTVL.

In this sample, this clonotype turned up a few times. The chain employs TRBV6-6 and TRBJ1-1; TRBD1 might be the D (6 bases). Germline V gene sequence: CDR1 MNHNY, CDR2 SVGAGI (reference sequence). The V end was cut by 5 bases, the J end by 0 bases, with 13 bases between. CDR3 length: 15 residues. CDR3 nucleotide sequence: TGTGCCAGCAGTAAAACAGGGAGGGTGAACACTGAAGCTTTCTTT. Protein product: CASSKTGRVNTEAFF.